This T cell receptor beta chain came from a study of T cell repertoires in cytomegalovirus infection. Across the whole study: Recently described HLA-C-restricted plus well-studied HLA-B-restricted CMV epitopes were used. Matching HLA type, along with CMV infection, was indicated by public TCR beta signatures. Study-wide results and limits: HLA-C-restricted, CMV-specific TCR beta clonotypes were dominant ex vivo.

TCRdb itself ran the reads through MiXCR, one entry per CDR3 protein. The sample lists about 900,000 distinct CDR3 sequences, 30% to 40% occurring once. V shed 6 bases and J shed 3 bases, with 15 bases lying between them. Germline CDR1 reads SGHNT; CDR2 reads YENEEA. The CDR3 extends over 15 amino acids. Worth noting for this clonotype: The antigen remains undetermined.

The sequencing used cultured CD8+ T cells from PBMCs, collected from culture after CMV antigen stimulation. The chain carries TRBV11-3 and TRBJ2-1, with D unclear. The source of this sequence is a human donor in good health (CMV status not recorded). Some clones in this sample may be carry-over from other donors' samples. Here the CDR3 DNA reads TGTGCCAGCAGTCCTGATCCGGTCAACTACAATGAGCAGTTCTTC. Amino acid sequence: CASSPDPVNYNEQFF.